This T cell receptor (beta chain) was sequenced during a study of a mutant IDH1 vaccine in newly diagnosed glioma. Noted time point: baseline, week 1 (first vaccination visit). As to treatment: pre-vaccination baseline after standard-of-care therapy. Every donor had a new WHO grade 3 or 4 astrocytoma that was IDH1-mutant, with loss of nuclear ATRX. Findings and caveats of the study: The authors found pseudoprogression apparently unrelated to changes in top peripheral T cell clonotypes.

A word on this clone: Antigen specificity is unknown.

CDR1 SGHVS and CDR2 FQNEAQ come from the germline V gene. CDR3 length: 14 residues. The germline V and J ends were trimmed by 2 bases and 4 bases, with 8 bases remaining between them. Sequencing used immunoSEQ multiplex PCR; TCRdb keeps in-frame clones, though not all of them. Of over 45,000 clones in the sample, 80% to 95% were seen once. The sequencing used PBMCs, collected from a glioma patient treated with radiotherapy, temozolomide or both. This chain uses TRBV7-8 with TRBJ2-2; D may be TRBD2 (5 bases). The receptor's source is a man aged 45-65 years with glioma. CDR3 nucleotide sequence: TGTGCCAGCAGCTTACGGGGTTTCACCGGGGAGCTGTTTTTT. Translation gives CASSLRGFTGELFF.